One T cell receptor beta chain is described in this entry. V was shortened by 2 bases and J by 2 bases, with 7 bases between the two germline ends. Germline V lookup: CDR1 MNHEY, CDR2 SVGEGT. The CDR3 totals 14 residues. Seattle's cohort entered during active infection and was followed longitudinally. Original analysis: Reference gene primer amplification yielded estimated nucleated cell counts. The repertoire was sequenced with immunoSEQ multiplex PCR; TCRdb's copy has only in-frame clones and lacks some. That table gives V, J and clone size, and the DNA gave D and trimming. The sample includes about 270,000 clones, around 92% of them seen just once. The sample originates from a study of blood T cell repertoires in COVID-19. Study-level information: Collection of acute and convalescent COVID-19 samples took place in the United States, Italy and Spain. In each case, the material was cDNA or gDNA derived from T cells, B-cell-depleted T cells, or PBMCs.

This chain uses TRBV6-2 or TRBV6-3 with TRBJ2-1; D is uncertain. Input material: peripheral blood. This TCR derives from a person aged 18-30 years with COVID-19, enrolled during active disease. DNA of the CDR3: TGTGCCAGCAGTTACGGTACTACCTACAATGAGCAGTTCTTC. Protein: CASSYGTTYNEQFF.